This TCR beta chain is drawn from a study of a mutant IDH1 vaccine in newly diagnosed glioma. The overall study: Males made up about 62% and females roughly 38% of treated patients, whose mean age was roughly 40 years.

Time point defined: baseline, week 1 (first vaccination visit). Treatment specified: pre-vaccination baseline after standard-of-care therapy. The assay was immunoSEQ multiplex PCR, and TCRdb's table has in-frame clones only and misses some. Counted here are about 66,000 clones, 80% to 90% occurring once; the ten biggest clones make up 2.9%. This clonotype was sampled from a man aged 30 to 45 with glioma. Material: PBMCs, obtained from a glioma patient treated with radiotherapy, temozolomide or both.

DNA of the CDR3: TGTGCCAGCAGCTCTTCGGTCGGACAGGGGGGGGTAAAACTGTTTTTT. Translated: CASSSSVGQGGVKLFF. The V call is TRBV7-2, the J call TRBJ1-4; TRBD1 agrees at 10 bases. Germline CDR1 SGHTA, CDR2 FQGNSA. The CDR3 totals 16 residues. V was clipped by 4 bases and J by 10 bases; unmatched bases: 12.